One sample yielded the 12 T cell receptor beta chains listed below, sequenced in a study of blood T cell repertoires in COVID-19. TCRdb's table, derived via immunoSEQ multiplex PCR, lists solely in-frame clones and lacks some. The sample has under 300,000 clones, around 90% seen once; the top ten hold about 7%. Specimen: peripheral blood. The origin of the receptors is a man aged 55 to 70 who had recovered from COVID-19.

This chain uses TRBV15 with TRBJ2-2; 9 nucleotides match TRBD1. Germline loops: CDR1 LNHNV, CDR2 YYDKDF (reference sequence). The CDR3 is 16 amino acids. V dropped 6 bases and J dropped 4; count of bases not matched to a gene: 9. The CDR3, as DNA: TGTGCCACCAGAGCGACAGGGGGTATGGGCACCGGGGAGCTGTTTTTT. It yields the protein CATRATGGMGTGELFF.

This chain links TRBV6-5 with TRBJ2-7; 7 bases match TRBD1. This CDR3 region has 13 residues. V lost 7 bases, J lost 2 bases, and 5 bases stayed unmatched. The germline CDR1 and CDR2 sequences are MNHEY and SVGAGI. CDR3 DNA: TGTGCCAGCAACAGGGGCACTCCCTACGAGCAGTACGTC. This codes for CASNRGTPYEQYV.

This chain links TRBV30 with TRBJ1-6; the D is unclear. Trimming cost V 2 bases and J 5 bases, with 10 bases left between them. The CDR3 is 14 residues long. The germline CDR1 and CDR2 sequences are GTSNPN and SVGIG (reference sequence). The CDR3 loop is CAWSNSLDNSPLHF. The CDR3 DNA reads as TGTGCCTGGAGTAATTCGTTAGATAATTCACCCCTCCACTTT.

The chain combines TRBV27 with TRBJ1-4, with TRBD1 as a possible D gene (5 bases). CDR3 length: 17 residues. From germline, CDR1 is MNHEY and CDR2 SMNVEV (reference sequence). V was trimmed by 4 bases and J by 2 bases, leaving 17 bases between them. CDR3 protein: CASSSVRGSSTNEKLFF. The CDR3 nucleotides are TGTGCCAGCAGTTCCGTAAGGGGTTCGTCGACTAATGAAAAACTGTTTTTT.

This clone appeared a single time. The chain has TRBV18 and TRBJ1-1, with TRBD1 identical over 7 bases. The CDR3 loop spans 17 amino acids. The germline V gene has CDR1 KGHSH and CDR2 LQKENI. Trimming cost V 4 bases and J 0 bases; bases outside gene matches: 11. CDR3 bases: TGTGCCAGCTCACTTACAGGGGTAGGGACGTTGAACACTGAAGCTTTCTTT. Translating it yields CASSLTGVGTLNTEAFF. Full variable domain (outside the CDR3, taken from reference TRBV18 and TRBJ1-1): NAGVMQNPRHLVRRRGQEARLRCSPMKGHSHVYWYRQLPEEGLKFMVYLQKENIIDESGMPKERFSAEFPKEGPSILRIQQVVRGDSAAYFCASSLTGVGTLNTEAFFGQGTRLTVV.

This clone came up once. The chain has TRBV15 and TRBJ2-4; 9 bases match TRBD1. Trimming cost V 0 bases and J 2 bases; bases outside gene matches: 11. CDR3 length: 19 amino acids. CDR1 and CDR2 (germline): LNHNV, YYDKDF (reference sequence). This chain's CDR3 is CATSRDMGGDRGTKNIQYF. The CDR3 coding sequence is TGTGCCACCAGCAGAGATATGGGGGGAGACAGGGGGACCAAAAACATTCAGTACTTC. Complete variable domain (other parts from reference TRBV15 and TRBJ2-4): DAMVIQNPRYQVTQFGKPVTLSCSQTLNHNVMYWYQQKSSQAPKLLFHYYDKDFNNEADTPDNFQSRRPNTSFCFLDIRSPGLGDTAMYLCATSRDMGGDRGTKNIQYFGAGTRLSVL.

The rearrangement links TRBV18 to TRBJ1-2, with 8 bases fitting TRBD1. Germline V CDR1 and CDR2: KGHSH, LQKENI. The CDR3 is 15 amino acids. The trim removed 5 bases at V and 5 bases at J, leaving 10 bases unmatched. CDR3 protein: CASSALPGGWYGYTF. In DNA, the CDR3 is TGTGCCAGCTCAGCACTTCCAGGGGGCTGGTATGGCTACACCTTC.

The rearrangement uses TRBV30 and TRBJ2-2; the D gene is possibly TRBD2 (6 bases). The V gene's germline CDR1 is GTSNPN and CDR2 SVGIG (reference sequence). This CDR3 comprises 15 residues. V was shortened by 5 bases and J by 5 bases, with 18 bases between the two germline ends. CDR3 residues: CAWRGWATGTGELFF. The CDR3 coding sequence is TGTGCCTGGCGGGGGTGGGCTACGGGGACCGGGGAGCTGTTTTTT. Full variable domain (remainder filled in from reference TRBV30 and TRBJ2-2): SQTIHQWPATLVQPVGSPLSLECTVEGTSNPNLYWYRQAAGRGLQLLFYSVGIGQISSEVPQNLSASRPQDRQFILSSKKLLLSDSGFYLCAWRGWATGTGELFFGEGSRLTVL.

CDR3 nucleotides: TGTGCCAGCAGTACCTGGGGGGGGAAGAACAATGAGCAGTTCTTC. Translated: CASSTWGGKNNEQFF. The chain combines TRBV6-2 or TRBV6-3 with TRBJ2-1, with 7 bases that match TRBD2. CDR3 length equals 15 residues. Trimming at V came to 5 bases and at J to 5 bases, leaving 9 bases not matched to a gene. Looked up from germline, CDR1 is MNHEY and CDR2 is SVGEGT.

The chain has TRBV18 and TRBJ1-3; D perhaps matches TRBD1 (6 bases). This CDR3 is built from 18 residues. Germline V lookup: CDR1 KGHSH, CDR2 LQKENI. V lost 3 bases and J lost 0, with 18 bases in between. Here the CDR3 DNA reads TGTGCCAGCTCACCTTATTCTGTACAGGGTTTCTCTGGAAACACCATATATTTT. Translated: CASSPYSVQGFSGNTIYF.

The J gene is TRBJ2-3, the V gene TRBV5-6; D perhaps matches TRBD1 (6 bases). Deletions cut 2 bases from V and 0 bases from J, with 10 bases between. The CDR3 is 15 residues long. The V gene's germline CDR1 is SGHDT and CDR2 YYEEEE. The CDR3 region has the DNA TGTGCCAGCAGCTTAGACAGGACTAGCACAGATACGCAGTATTTT. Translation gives CASSLDRTSTDTQYF.

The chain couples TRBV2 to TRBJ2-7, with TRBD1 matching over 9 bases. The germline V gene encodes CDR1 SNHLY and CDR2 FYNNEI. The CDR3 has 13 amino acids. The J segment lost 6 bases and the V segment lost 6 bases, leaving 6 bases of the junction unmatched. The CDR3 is CASSRDRVTEQYF. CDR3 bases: TGTGCCAGCAGCCGGGACAGGGTAACCGAGCAGTACTTC.